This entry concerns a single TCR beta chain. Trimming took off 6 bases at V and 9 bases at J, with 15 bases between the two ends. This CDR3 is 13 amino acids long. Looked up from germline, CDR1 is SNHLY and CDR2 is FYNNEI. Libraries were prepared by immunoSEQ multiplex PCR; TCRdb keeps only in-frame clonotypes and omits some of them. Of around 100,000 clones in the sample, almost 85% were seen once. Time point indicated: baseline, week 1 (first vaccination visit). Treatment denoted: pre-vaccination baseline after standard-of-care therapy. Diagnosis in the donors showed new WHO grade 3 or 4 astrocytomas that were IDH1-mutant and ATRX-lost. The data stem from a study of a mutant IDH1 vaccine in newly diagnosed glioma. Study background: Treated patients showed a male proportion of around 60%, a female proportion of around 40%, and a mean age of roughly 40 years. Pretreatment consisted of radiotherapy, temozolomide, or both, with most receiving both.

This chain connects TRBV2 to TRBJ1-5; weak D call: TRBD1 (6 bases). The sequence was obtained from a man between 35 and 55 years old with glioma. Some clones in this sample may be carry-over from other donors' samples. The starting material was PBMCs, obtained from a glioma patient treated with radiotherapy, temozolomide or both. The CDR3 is CASRVYRERPQHF. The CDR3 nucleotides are TGTGCCAGCAGAGTATACAGGGAGCGGCCCCAGCATTTT.